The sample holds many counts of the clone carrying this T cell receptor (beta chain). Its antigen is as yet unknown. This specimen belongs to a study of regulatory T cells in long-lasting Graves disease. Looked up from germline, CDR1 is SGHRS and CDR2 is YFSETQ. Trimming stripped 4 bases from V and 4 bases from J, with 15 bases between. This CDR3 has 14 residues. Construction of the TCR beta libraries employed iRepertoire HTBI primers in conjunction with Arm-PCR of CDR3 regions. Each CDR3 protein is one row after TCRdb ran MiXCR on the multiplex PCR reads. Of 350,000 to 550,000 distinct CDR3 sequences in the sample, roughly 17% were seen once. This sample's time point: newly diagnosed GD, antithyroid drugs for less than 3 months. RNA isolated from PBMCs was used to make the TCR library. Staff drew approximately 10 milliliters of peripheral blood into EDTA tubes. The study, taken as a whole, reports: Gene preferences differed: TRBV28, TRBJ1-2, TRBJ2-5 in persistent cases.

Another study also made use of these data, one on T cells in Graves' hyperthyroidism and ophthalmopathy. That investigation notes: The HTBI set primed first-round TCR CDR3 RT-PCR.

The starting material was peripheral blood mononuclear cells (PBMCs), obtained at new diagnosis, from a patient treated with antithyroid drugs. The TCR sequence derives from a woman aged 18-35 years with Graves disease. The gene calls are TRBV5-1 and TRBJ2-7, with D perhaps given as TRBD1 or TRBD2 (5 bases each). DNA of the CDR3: TGCGCCAGCAGCGAGGGGATGAGTGGGTACGAGCAGTACTTC. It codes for CASSEGMSGYEQYF.